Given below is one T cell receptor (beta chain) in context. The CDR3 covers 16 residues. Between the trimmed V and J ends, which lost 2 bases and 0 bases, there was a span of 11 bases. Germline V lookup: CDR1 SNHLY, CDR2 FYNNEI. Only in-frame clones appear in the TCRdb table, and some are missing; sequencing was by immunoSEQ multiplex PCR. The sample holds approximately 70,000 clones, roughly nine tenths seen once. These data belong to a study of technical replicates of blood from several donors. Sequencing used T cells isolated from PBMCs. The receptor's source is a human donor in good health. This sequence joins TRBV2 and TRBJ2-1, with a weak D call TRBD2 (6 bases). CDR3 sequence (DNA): TGTGCCAGCAGTGAATTCGTTAGCGGCTCCTACAATGAGCAGTTCTTC. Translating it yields CASSEFVSGSYNEQFF.